This T cell receptor (beta chain) was sequenced for a study of T cells expressing NK-cell markers. Study-level information: The eight sequenced donors comprised seven who were HCMV-seropositive and one who was seronegative. General study findings and limits: The study found these clonotypes also leading the CD3+CD56-NKG2C+ fraction in several donors.

Germline CDR1 and CDR2: DFQATT and SNEGSKA (reference sequence). This CDR3 has 13 residues. As to this clonotype: Its target is unknown.

One entry per CDR3 protein, without DNA, is what TCRdb gives after re-calling the 5' RACE reads. The sample's table shows 300,000 or so distinct CDR3 sequences. The sequenced sample consisted of blood T cells: a sorted CD56 or NKG2C T cell subset, CD4+ or CD8+ T cells, or bulk PBMC T cells (not recorded which). The receptor was isolated from a woman between 18 and 70 years old in good health. The chain carries TRBV20-1 and TRBJ2-1; TCRdb's D call of TRBD1 is untestable without DNA. The CDR3 spells CSAHRDGRDEQFF.